The clone carrying this T cell receptor beta chain was seen only once. Its antigen is unidentified. The data originate from a study of shared clonotypes between healthy human individuals. Study-wide background: The people who gave samples were a couple of women and a few men aged 18 to 49. Study-wide findings and caveats: Of the naive CD4 clonotypes, roughly 5.2% were shared across a handful of donors. Naive subsets usually exceeded memory subsets in estimated richness. The small donor group covered limited genetic and exposure diversity.

Generated by immunoSEQ multiplex PCR, the TCRdb table keeps only in-frame clones and is missing some. The table lists approximately 720,000 clones, about 91% of them singletons, with roughly 24% in the top ten. Naive CD8 cells lacked CD45RO, underwent positive selection for CCR7 and left out terminally differentiated effector memory CD45RA+ cells. The J segment lost 0 bases and the V segment lost 5 bases, leaving 5 bases of the junction unmatched. CDR1 and CDR2 from the germline V gene are MDHEN and SYDVKM. The CDR3 is 16 residues long. V usage is TRBV28 and J usage is TRBJ2-7; 12 bases fit TRBD2. The sequence was collected from a man aged 30 to 39 in good health. Sequencing used naive CD8+ T cells sorted from blood. CDR3: CASSPLAGGLSYEQYF. CDR3 DNA: TGTGCCAGCAGTCCTCTAGCGGGAGGGCTCTCCTACGAGCAGTACTTC.